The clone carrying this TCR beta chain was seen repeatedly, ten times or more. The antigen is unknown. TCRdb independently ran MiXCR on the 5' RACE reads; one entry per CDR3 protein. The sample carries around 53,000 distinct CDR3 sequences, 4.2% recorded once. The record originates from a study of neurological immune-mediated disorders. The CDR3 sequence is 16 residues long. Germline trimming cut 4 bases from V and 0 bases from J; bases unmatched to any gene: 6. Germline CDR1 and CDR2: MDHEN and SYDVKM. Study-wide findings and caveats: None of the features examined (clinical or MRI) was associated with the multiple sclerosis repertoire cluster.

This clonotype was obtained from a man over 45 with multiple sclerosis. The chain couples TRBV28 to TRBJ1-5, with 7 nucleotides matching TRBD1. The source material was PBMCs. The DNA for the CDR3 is TGTGCCAGCAGTTGGGACAGTAAATATAGCAATCAGCCCCAGCATTTT. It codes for CASSWDSKYSNQPQHF.